Presented here are 28 T cell receptor beta chains from one specimen sequenced in a study of blood T cells in healthy people across ages. A second PCR, run for roughly 7 to 11 cycles, used a sample-barcoded 5' primer plus a J-beta primer mix. TCRdb used MiXCR to reprocess the 5' RACE reads, holding one entry per CDR3 protein. In the table there are under 800,000 distinct CDR3 sequences, around 20% of which are singletons. The sample comprised blood. The receptors shown here come from a man in his 70s in good health.

The V gene is TRBV20-1, the J gene TRBJ2-7; a possible D gene is TRBD1 (5 bases). V lost 3 bases to trimming and J lost 6 bases, with 9 bases between them. Germline V gives CDR1 DFQATT, CDR2 SNEGSKA (reference sequence). This CDR3 has 11 residues. The CDR3 DNA reads as TGCAGTGCTAGCAGGGATCGCGAGCAGTACTTC. Residues: CSASRDREQYF.

The table lists this clonotype with a few counts. The chain joins TRBV7-2 to TRBJ2-5, with a weak D call TRBD1 (6 bases). The CDR3 is 15 residues long. Germline V CDR1 and CDR2: SGHTA, FQGNSA. Trimming removed 2 bases at V and 5 bases at J, with 15 bases between. The CDR3 DNA reads TGTGCCAGCAGCTTAAATACAGGGAAGGTCGAGACCCAGTACTTC. It is translated as CASSLNTGKVETQYF.

The chain has TRBV19 and TRBJ1-4; 8 bases are shared with TRBD1. CDR1 and CDR2 from the germline V gene are LNHDA and SQIVND (reference sequence). J was trimmed by 6 bases and V by 6 bases; bases with no gene match: 6. The CDR3 is made up of 14 amino acids. Here the CDR3 DNA reads TGTGCCAGTAGGTCAACAGGGGGGGATGAAAAACTGTTTTTT. Amino acids: CASRSTGGDEKLFF. Drawing the rest from reference TRBV19 and TRBJ1-4, the complete variable domain is DGGITQSPKYLFRKEGQNVTLSCEQNLNHDAMYWYRQDPGQGLRLIYYSQIVNDFQKGDIAEGYSVSREKKESFPLTVTSAQKNPTAFYLCASRSTGGDEKLFFGSGTQLSVL.

This clonotype was picked up many times. The chain is built from TRBV3-1 and TRBJ1-2; D uncertain. Germline-derived CDR1 and CDR2 are LGHDT and YNNKEL (reference sequence). Trimming shortened V by 4 bases and J by 2 bases, and 8 bases separated the two germline ends. CDR3 length equals 13 residues. The CDR3 is CASSLGENYGYTF. In DNA form, the CDR3 reads TGTGCCAGCAGCCTTGGGGAAAACTATGGCTACACCTTC.

A few counts support this clonotype. The rearrangement joins TRBV12-3 or TRBV12-4 to TRBJ2-4; D gene unclear. V dropped 5 bases and J dropped 2 bases, with 10 bases sitting between them. The CDR3 loop spans 14 amino acids. CDR3 in DNA: TGTGCCAGCAGTCCGCAGGCTACCAAAAACATTCAGTACTTC. Protein sequence: CASSPQATKNIQYF.

This sequence joins TRBV18 and TRBJ2-5; D could derive from TRBD1 or TRBD2 (5 bases each). In germline, CDR1 is KGHSH, CDR2 LQKENI. The CDR3 runs 14 residues. V was shortened by 5 bases and J by 5 bases, with 15 bases between the two germline ends. The CDR3: CASSATGARETQYF. The CDR3 region has the DNA TGTGCCAGCTCAGCAACCGGGGCCCGGGAGACCCAGTACTTC.

This clonotype was counted ten times or more. The V call is TRBV27, the J call TRBJ2-2, with 8 bases matching TRBD1. Germline loops: CDR1 MNHEY, CDR2 SMNVEV (reference sequence). With V trimmed by 4 bases and J by 5 bases, 6 bases remained unmatched. CDR3 length equals 15 residues. CDR3 DNA sequence: TGTGCCAGCAGTTCCAGGGGGCCCGGGACCGGGGAGCTGTTTTTT. Its translation is CASSSRGPGTGELFF.

The J gene is TRBJ2-3, the V gene TRBV20-1; 14 nucleotides align to TRBD2. CDR1 is DFQATT and CDR2 is SNEGSKA in the germline V gene (reference sequence). V dropped 3 bases and J dropped 4; count of bases not matched to a gene: 9. CDR3 length: 17 amino acids. For the CDR3, the DNA is TGCAGTGCTAGTAGGGGGACTAGCGGGAGAACATCAGATACGCAGTATTTT. This encodes CSASRGTSGRTSDTQYF.

The sample holds a few counts of this clonotype. V and J are TRBV24-1 and TRBJ1-2, with D possibly matching TRBD1 (6 bases). CDR3 length equals 13 residues. V lost 5 bases, J lost 8 bases, and 14 bases lay in between. Per germline, CDR1 KGHDR and CDR2 SFDVKD. In DNA, the CDR3 is TGTGCCACCAGTGCCCTGAGGGGGGGCGGCTACACCTTC. Its translation is CATSALRGGGYTF.

V gene TRBV20-1 combines with J gene TRBJ2-1; 9 bases line up with TRBD2. The CDR3 is made up of 16 amino acids. V lost 5 bases, J lost 2 bases, and 10 bases stayed unmatched. In germline, CDR1 is DFQATT, CDR2 SNEGSKA (reference sequence). The CDR3 sequence: CSAEALIAGAYNEQFF. CDR3 nucleotide sequence: TGCAGTGCTGAAGCCCTAATAGCGGGGGCCTACAATGAGCAGTTCTTC.

This clonotype was counted only a few times. The chain combines TRBV10-2 with TRBJ2-1, with a tentative D call TRBD1 (9 bases). Per the germline V gene, CDR1 is WSHSY and CDR2 is SAAADI. The CDR3 sequence is 15 residues long. Trimming left V 6 bases short and J 15 bases short, with 27 bases between. The DNA of the CDR3 is TGCGCCAGCAGCGGGACAGGGAGAAGCGGGAGAGATGTGTTCTTC. Residues: CASSGTGRSGRDVFF.

There are a few counts of this clonotype. J is TRBJ2-5 and V is TRBV15; 7 bases fit TRBD2. The J call may be faulty, since TRBJ2-1 better matches the DNA end. The length of the CDR3 is 15 residues. Germline V gives CDR1 LNHNV, CDR2 YYDKDF (reference sequence). The CDR3 spells CATKPLSGDNNEQFF. CDR3 nucleotides: TGTGCCACCAAACCACTAAGCGGGGATAACAATGAGCAGTTCTTC.

The sample holds a few counts of this clonotype. V and J are TRBV11-1 and TRBJ2-3; 13 bases align to TRBD2. This CDR3 has 19 amino acids. V dropped 0 bases and J dropped 5; count of bases not matched to a gene: 11. The germline CDR1 and CDR2 sequences are SGHAT and FQDESV (reference sequence). The CDR3 nucleotides read TGTGCCAGCAGCTTAGCGCGACTTGGACTAGCGGGAGTTGGAGATACGCAGTATTTT. Amino acid sequence: CASSLARLGLAGVGDTQYF.

The sample holds a few counts of this clonotype. The chain employs TRBV9 and TRBJ2-3; 9 bases line up with TRBD1. The CDR3 spans 17 residues. Losses at the gene ends were 4 bases for V and 3 bases for J; bases not matched to a gene: 12. Germline values: CDR1 SGDLS, CDR2 YYNGEE. The CDR3 reads CASSPGTGPVRTDTQYF. CDR3 coding DNA: TGTGCCAGCAGCCCCGGGACAGGGCCCGTTAGGACAGATACGCAGTATTTT.

The J gene is TRBJ1-1, the V gene TRBV27; D possibly corresponds to TRBD1 (5 bases). The CDR3 has 16 amino acids. With 1 base removed from V and 4 bases from J, the gap between germline ends came to 16 bases. Germline V lookup: CDR1 MNHEY, CDR2 SMNVEV (reference sequence). CDR3 coding DNA: TGTGCCAGCAGTTTATTCCCGACAGCTAGGAGCACTGAAGCTTTCTTT. It encodes CASSLFPTARSTEAFF.

This sequence joins TRBV20-1 and TRBJ2-3, with D perhaps matching TRBD2 (5 bases). V was trimmed by 6 bases and J by 3 bases, leaving 13 bases between them. This CDR3 region has 13 residues. CDR1 is DFQATT, CDR2 SNEGSKA, per germline (reference sequence). As DNA, the CDR3 is TGCAGTGCCGCACGAACTAGTACAGATACGCAGTATTTT. Protein sequence: CSAARTSTDTQYF.

V and J are TRBV5-1 and TRBJ1-1; 7 nucleotides agree with TRBD1. The germline V gene encodes CDR1 SGHRS and CDR2 YFSETQ. The CDR3 contains 15 residues. J lost 1 base, V lost 0 bases, and 3 bases had no gene match. CDR3 coding DNA: TGCGCCAGCAGCTTGGCGACAGGGTGGAACACTGAAGCTTTCTTT. Amino acids: CASSLATGWNTEAFF.

The chain is built from TRBV4-3 and TRBJ2-1; 13 bases fit TRBD2. Unmatched junction bases numbered 3, after V lost 3 bases and J lost 4 bases. This CDR3 spans 16 amino acids. CDR1 is LGHNA, CDR2 YSLEER, per germline. In nucleotides, the CDR3 is TGCGCCAGCAGCCAGACACTAGCGGGAGGGTACAATGAGCAGTTCTTC. Its translation: CASSQTLAGGYNEQFF.

The chain links TRBV10-3 to TRBJ2-5, with 7 bases matching TRBD2. The J call may be in error: the DNA end matches TRBJ2-1 better. Per the germline V gene, CDR1 is ENHRY and CDR2 is SYGVKD. The CDR3 totals 15 residues. The CDR3 reads CAISGAGVPGNEQFF. CDR3 DNA: TGTGCCATCAGTGGCGCGGGAGTCCCCGGGAATGAGCAGTTCTTC.

This clonotype was observed a handful of times. The chain recombines TRBV4-1 with TRBJ2-6; D is possibly TRBD2 (5 bases). The germline V gene has CDR1 MGHRA and CDR2 YSYEKL. CDR3 length equals 19 residues. V shed 0 bases and J shed 2 bases, with 17 bases lying between them. The CDR3 is CASSQDGGRTLAGANVLTF. In DNA form, the CDR3 reads TGCGCCAGCAGCCAAGATGGAGGACGGACCCTAGCTGGGGCCAACGTCCTGACTTTC.

The CDR3 DNA reads TGCAGTGCTAGAGATTACCTATCTGTCGGGCAATTCAAAGAGACCCAGTACTTC. This sequence encodes CSARDYLSVGQFKETQYF. The gene calls are TRBV20-1 and TRBJ2-7, with D unclear. The J call may be in error: the DNA end matches TRBJ2-5 better. Germline CDR1 and CDR2: DFQATT and SNEGSKA (reference sequence). CDR3 length: 18 amino acids.

This clonotype was picked up a small number of times. The V gene is TRBV5-1, the J gene TRBJ1-1, with unresolved D. This CDR3 spans 14 amino acids. Germline CDR1 SGHRS, CDR2 YFSETQ. The ends were cut back, 0 bases at V and 0 bases at J, with 6 bases in the middle. The CDR3 DNA follows: TGCGCCAGCAGCTTGGCCCTTTTGAACACTGAAGCTTTCTTT. Translated, it gives CASSLALLNTEAFF.

Turning to this clonotype: A junction boundary mismatches the germline segment, possibly from a read error. V is TRBV2 and J is TRBJ2-7; unclear D gene. The CDR3 covers 13 residues. The germline CDR1 and CDR2 sequences are SNHLY and FYNNEI. The CDR3 DNA is TGTGCCAGCAGTGAAAGGTCGACCTACGGGCAGTACTTC. This translates into CASSERSTYGQYF.

This chain joins TRBV5-1 and TRBJ2-7; TRBD2 aligns across 8 bases. Per germline, CDR1 SGHRS and CDR2 YFSETQ. There are 15 residues in the CDR3. The V gene end was trimmed by 5 bases and the J gene end by 6 bases; junction bases not matched to a gene: 13. CDR3 loop: CASRPPGLVPTEQYF. The CDR3 DNA reads TGCGCCAGCAGGCCTCCGGGACTAGTCCCCACCGAGCAGTACTTC.

The chain couples TRBV7-9 to TRBJ2-1, with a weak D call TRBD1 (5 bases). Trimming shortened V by 3 bases and J by 7 bases, and 10 bases separated the two germline ends. The CDR3 is made up of 13 amino acids. The V gene's germline CDR1 is SEHNR and CDR2 FQNEAQ (reference sequence). CDR3 protein: CASSFQGRNEQFF. CDR3 in DNA: TGTGCCAGCAGCTTTCAGGGTAGGAATGAGCAGTTCTTC.

Turning to this clonotype: Lacking the conserved final phenylalanine or tryptophan, this CDR3 likely reflects a read error. This sequence joins TRBV29-1 and TRBJ1-6, with 7 bases matching TRBD1. CDR1 and CDR2 (germline): SQVTM, ANQGSEA. V lost 5 bases and J lost 8; bases outside the gene matches: 6. The CDR3 runs 13 residues. The CDR3 DNA sequence: TGCAGCGTTCGCCGGGACAGAGATTCACCCCTCCACCTT. This sequence encodes CSVRRDRDSPLHL.

This clonotype has at least ten counts. The rearrangement links TRBV4-3 to TRBJ2-1, with D possibly called TRBD1 or TRBD2 (6 bases each). The V gene lost 3 bases and the J gene lost 7 bases, with 16 bases spanning the gap. The CDR3 loop spans 15 amino acids. Per germline, CDR1 LGHNA and CDR2 YSLEER. The CDR3 DNA sequence: TGCGCCAGCAGCCAGGAGGGACAAGTCGAAAATGAGCAGTTCTTC. This encodes CASSQEGQVENEQFF.

This clonotype was recorded many times. The CDR3: CSVESGTPNEQFF. The DNA of the CDR3 is TGCAGCGTTGAGTCCGGGACTCCCAATGAGCAGTTCTTC. This chain joins TRBV29-1 and TRBJ2-1; D is possibly TRBD2 (6 bases). Trimming took off 3 bases at V and 6 bases at J, with 12 bases between the two ends. The CDR3 loop spans 13 amino acids. The V gene's germline CDR1 is SQVTM and CDR2 ANQGSEA.